These 5 T cell receptor beta chains originate from one sample sequenced in a study of T cell responses to AZD1222 COVID-19 vaccine. TCRdb keeps only in-frame clones here, not all; method: immunoSEQ multiplex PCR. The profile shows roughly 110,000 clones, around nine tenths of them singletons. The specimen comprised peripheral blood, sampled 28 days after the second AZD1222 dose. The receptors originated from an adult who received the AZD1222 COVID-19 vaccine.

The V and J genes are TRBV19 and TRBJ1-2, with 9 bases identical to TRBD1. Germline values: CDR1 LNHDA, CDR2 SQIVND (reference sequence). Trimming removed 4 bases from V and 2 bases from J; junction bases left unmatched: 5. This CDR3 contains 15 residues. CDR3 protein: CASSSRDRVNYGYTF. CDR3 sequence (DNA): TGTGCCAGTAGTAGTCGGGACAGGGTGAACTATGGCTACACCTTC. The whole variable domain, filled in from reference TRBV19 and TRBJ1-2, reads DGGITQSPKYLFRKEGQNVTLSCEQNLNHDAMYWYRQDPGQGLRLIYYSQIVNDFQKGDIAEGYSVSREKKESFPLTVTSAQKNPTAFYLCASSSRDRVNYGYTFGSGTRLTVV.

The V gene is TRBV6-2 or TRBV6-3, the J gene TRBJ2-2; D gene uncertain. V was cut by 6 bases and J by 5 bases, with 13 bases left in between. This CDR3 has 14 residues. The germline CDR1 and CDR2 sequences are MNHEY and SVGEGT. This chain's CDR3 is CASSPWTITGELFF. The CDR3 nucleotides read TGTGCCAGCAGCCCTTGGACCATTACCGGGGAGCTGTTTTTT.

This rearrangement joins TRBV7-6 to TRBJ1-6; TRBD1 might be the D (5 bases). The germline V gene has CDR1 SGHVS and CDR2 FNYEAQ. Trimming left V 1 base short and J 2 bases short, with 6 bases between. This CDR3 contains 15 residues. This chain's CDR3 is CASSLGQTYNSPLHF. CDR3 coding DNA: TGTGCCAGCAGCTTAGGACAGACCTATAATTCACCCCTCCACTTT.

This clone came up once. The DNA for the CDR3 is TGTGCCAGCAGCGTAGCAGCAGGGCAACGGAATGAGCAGTTCTTC. Encoded protein: CASSVAAGQRNEQFF. This rearrangement joins TRBV9 to TRBJ2-1; tentatively, D is TRBD1 (5 bases). V lost 0 bases, J lost 7 bases, and 14 bases lay in between. The CDR3 is made up of 15 amino acids. Germline V CDR1 and CDR2: SGDLS, YYNGEE.

This clone was observed once. The rearrangement uses TRBV10-3 and TRBJ2-7; 10 bases fit TRBD1. The V segment lost 4 bases and the J segment 3 bases; nucleotides outside the gene matches: 6. Germline V gene data show CDR1 as ENHRY and CDR2 as SYGVKD. The CDR3 runs 15 residues. This CDR3 reads CAISGGDRGLYEQYF. DNA for the CDR3: TGTGCCATCAGTGGGGGGGACAGGGGACTCTACGAGCAGTACTTC.